The 27 T cell receptor beta chains below come from one sample, sequenced in a study of blood T cells in healthy people across ages. Together with a sample-barcoded 5' primer, a J-beta primer mix was included in a second PCR lasting about 7 to 11 cycles. TCRdb reanalysed the 5' RACE reads using MiXCR and keeps one entry per CDR3 protein. The data contain roughly 1,100,000 distinct CDR3 sequences, less than 25% of them seen just once; the ten biggest clones take up around 0.75%. The same sample was also studied in work on T cells of mothers and their children.

Sequencing was carried out using blood. The receptor source for this set is a girl between 2 and 10 years old in good health.

There are a few counts of this clonotype. V and J are TRBV6-6 and TRBJ2-2, with D possibly TRBD2 on 5 matching bases. The germline V and J ends were trimmed by 1 base and 6 bases, with 12 bases remaining between them. Looked up from germline, CDR1 is MNHNY and CDR2 is SVGAGI (reference sequence). The CDR3 has 15 residues. Here the CDR3 reads CASSYLAGLPGELFF. The CDR3 DNA sequence: TGTGCCAGCAGTTACTTGGCGGGCCTCCCCGGGGAGCTGTTTTTT.

The genes are TRBV10-3 and TRBJ2-5, with D possibly TRBD1 on 5 matching bases. The better agreement between TRBJ2-1 and the DNA end casts doubt on the J call. Looked up from germline, CDR1 is ENHRY and CDR2 is SYGVKD. The CDR3 runs 11 residues. CDR3 region: CAISQGDRQFF. The CDR3 DNA reads as TGTGCCATCAGCCAGGGTGATCGGCAGTTCTTC.

This chain joins TRBV6-1 and TRBJ1-2, with D possibly being TRBD1 (5 bases). Trimming took off 4 bases at V and 4 bases at J, with 19 bases between the two ends. The germline CDR1 and CDR2 sequences are MNHNS and SASEGT. This CDR3 region has 16 residues. CDR3 loop: CASSGLPGDLIYGYTF. The CDR3 DNA reads as TGTGCCAGCAGTGGGCTCCCGGGGGACTTGATCTATGGCTACACCTTC.

This clonotype showed up just a few times. The genes are TRBV3-1 and TRBJ2-1; no clear D. The CDR3 is 14 amino acids. Germline V gene lookup returns CDR1 LGHDT and CDR2 YNNKEL (reference sequence). The V end lost 4 bases, the J end lost 8 bases, and 15 bases lay between the germline ends. CDR3 nucleotide sequence: TGTGCCAGCAGCCTTAGAACTAACCCGGATGAGCAGTTCTTC. It yields the protein CASSLRTNPDEQFF.

The sample holds a few counts of this clonotype. CDR3 residues: CSIGGFGEAFF. For the CDR3, the DNA is TGCAGCATCGGGGGATTCGGTGAAGCTTTCTTT. The V call is TRBV29-1, the J call TRBJ1-1; D might be TRBD1 (5 bases). The germline V gene has CDR1 SQVTM and CDR2 ANQGSEA. This CDR3 is built from 11 residues. V lost 8 bases to trimming and J lost 7 bases, with 14 bases between them. Full variable domain (missing parts from reference TRBV29-1 and TRBJ1-1): SAVISQKPSRDICQRGTSLTIQCQVDSQVTMMFWYRQQPGQSLTLIATANQGSEATYESGFVIDKFPISRPNLTFSTLTVSNMSPEDSSIYLCSIGGFGEAFFGQGTRLTVV.

There are a few counts of this clonotype. The chain carries TRBV20-1 and TRBJ2-4; no reliable D call. CDR3 length equals 13 residues. Trimming took 0 bases from V and 6 from J, leaving 9 bases between them. Germline V gene data show CDR1 as DFQATT and CDR2 as SNEGSKA (reference sequence). The CDR3 coding sequence is TGCAGTGCTAGAGATCCTCTGGGAAACATTCAGTACTTC. Amino acids: CSARDPLGNIQYF.

V is TRBV27 and J is TRBJ2-2; 10 bases line up with TRBD2. The CDR3 covers 15 residues. The trim removed 2 bases at V and 7 bases at J, leaving 4 bases unmatched. From germline, CDR1 is MNHEY and CDR2 SMNVEV (reference sequence). CDR3 sequence reads: CASSLSGGAIGELFF. The CDR3 DNA follows: TGTGCCAGCAGTTTAAGCGGGGGGGCGATCGGGGAGCTGTTTTTT.

This clonotype was counted a few times. The chain combines TRBV4-1 with TRBJ2-7, with D unclear. The CDR3 totals 15 residues. V was clipped by 4 bases and J by 0 bases, with 13 bases between them. Per germline, CDR1 MGHRA and CDR2 YSYEKL. CDR3 in DNA: TGCGCCAGCAGCCCCCGCGTGTCGTCCTCCTACGAGCAGTACTTC. Its translation: CASSPRVSSSYEQYF.

Notes on this clonotype: One junction end disagrees with the germline gene, perhaps due to a read error. The J gene is TRBJ1-2, the V gene TRBV5-8, with 7 positions matching TRBD1. The length of the CDR3 is 14 residues. Germline V gene sequence: CDR1 SGHTS, CDR2 YDEGEE. This CDR3 reads CASSLRTGGGGYTF. In nucleotides, the CDR3 is TGTGCCAGCAGCTTAAGGACAGGCGGAGGAGGCTACACTTTC. The variable domain in full, with the rest retrieved from reference TRBV5-8 and TRBJ1-2, is EAGVTQSPTHLIKTRGQQATLRCSPISGHTSVYWYQQALGLGLQFLLWYDEGEERNRGNFPPRFSGRQFPNYSSELNVNALELEDSALYLCASSLRTGGGGYTFGSGTRLTVV.

The V and J genes are TRBV28 and TRBJ2-3; TRBD2 is a possible D gene (6 bases). V dropped 5 bases and J dropped 2 bases, with 26 bases sitting between them. There are 19 residues in the CDR3. Germline V gives CDR1 MDHEN, CDR2 SYDVKM. DNA of the CDR3: TGTGCCAGCAGTAGGGCTTTGGGGCTACAGGAGGGAGACACAGATACGCAGTATTTT. Translation gives CASSRALGLQEGDTDTQYF.

The chain links TRBV6-5 to TRBJ2-5, with 8 bases fitting TRBD2. Trimming took 5 bases from V and 4 from J; bases not matched to a gene: 3. Germline V gene sequence: CDR1 MNHEY, CDR2 SVGAGI. The CDR3 contains 13 residues. This CDR3 reads CASSIREGETQYF. The CDR3 coding sequence is TGTGCCAGCAGTATCCGGGAGGGAGAGACCCAGTACTTC.

This clonotype turned up a few times. The chain employs TRBV18 and TRBJ2-1; D remains unclear. V lost 2 bases to trimming and J lost 4 bases, with 12 bases between them. CDR3 length: 15 residues. Looked up from germline, CDR1 is KGHSH and CDR2 is LQKENI. This CDR3 is CASSPSTLDYNEQFF. The CDR3 DNA reads TGTGCCAGCTCACCATCTACGCTAGATTACAATGAGCAGTTCTTC.

J is TRBJ2-5 and V is TRBV4-1, with 9 bases aligning to TRBD1. The CDR3 is 15 amino acids. J was trimmed by 5 bases and V by 1 base; bases with no gene match: 5. Per the germline V gene, CDR1 is MGHRA and CDR2 is YSYEKL. The CDR3 region has the DNA TGCGCCAGCAGCCAAGCTACAGGGGGCAGGGAGACCCAGTACTTC. This gives the protein CASSQATGGRETQYF.

This chain joins TRBV7-8 and TRBJ1-4, with TRBD1 matching over 7 bases. Per germline, CDR1 SGHVS and CDR2 FQNEAQ. J was trimmed by 7 bases and V by 4 bases; bases with no gene match: 12. The CDR3 has 16 amino acids. In DNA, the CDR3 is TGTGCCAGCAGCTCCTACCTAGAGGGGGCGGTTGAAAAACTGTTTTTT. Translating it yields CASSSYLEGAVEKLFF.

In this sample, this clonotype turned up a few times. V usage is TRBV6-5 and J usage is TRBJ2-2; D remains ambiguous. V gave up 6 bases and J gave up 1 base, with 9 bases separating them. The CDR3 length is 14 residues. Germline V gene data show CDR1 as MNHEY and CDR2 as SVGAGI. The CDR3 sequence is CASSITLNTGELFF. The CDR3 nucleotides read TGTGCCAGCAGCATAACACTGAACACCGGGGAGCTGTTTTTT.

This clonotype has a handful of counts. The V gene is TRBV29-1, the J gene TRBJ2-7; 13 positions match TRBD2. Germline CDR1 and CDR2: SQVTM and ANQGSEA. The CDR3 extends over 12 amino acids. Trimming at V came to 6 bases and at J to 5 bases, leaving 1 base not matched to a gene. The CDR3 reads CSVTSGRNEQYF. CDR3 bases: TGCAGCGTGACTAGCGGGAGGAACGAGCAGTACTTC.

CDR3 in amino acids: CSAEKTETDLGAETQYF. In DNA form, the CDR3 reads TGCAGTGCCGAGAAGACCGAAACAGATTTGGGCGCGGAGACCCAGTACTTC. V is TRBV20-1 and J is TRBJ2-5; D gene uncertain. The CDR3 extends over 17 amino acids. The germline V gene encodes CDR1 DFQATT and CDR2 SNEGSKA (reference sequence). The V gene lost 6 bases and the J gene lost 5 bases, with 28 bases spanning the gap.

The chain uses TRBV6-1 and TRBJ2-5, with D perhaps matching TRBD2 (6 bases). Per germline, CDR1 MNHNS and CDR2 SASEGT. V was pared by 4 bases and J by 9 bases, with 9 bases between. This CDR3 comprises 11 residues. CDR3: CASSVSGAQYF. For the CDR3, the DNA is TGTGCCAGCAGTGTTTCGGGGGCCCAGTACTTC.

This clonotype has a handful of counts. The chain uses TRBV12-3 or TRBV12-4 and TRBJ2-1, with D unclear. Trimming took 1 base from V and 8 from J, leaving 6 bases between them. This CDR3 is 12 amino acids long. DNA of the CDR3: TGTGCCAGCAGTTTAGGGGCCTATGAGCAGTTCTTC. This codes for CASSLGAYEQFF.

This chain links TRBV13 with TRBJ2-3; 8 bases map to TRBD1. The V and J ends lost 9 bases and 8 bases, in that order; junction bases with no gene match: 10. From germline, CDR1 is PRHDT and CDR2 FYEKMQ (reference sequence). The CDR3 totals 13 residues. The CDR3 reads CARSRTGRSTQYF. CDR3 bases: TGTGCCAGATCCCGGACAGGGAGGAGTACGCAGTATTTT.

This clonotype turned up a few times. The chain combines TRBV6-2 or TRBV6-3 with TRBJ1-2; TRBD1 might be the D (5 bases). CDR1 is MNHEY, CDR2 SVGEGT, per germline. V was pared by 5 bases and J by 4 bases, with 11 bases between. The CDR3 is 13 amino acids. The CDR3 reads CASSDDRTYGYTF. In DNA, the CDR3 is TGTGCCAGCAGTGATGACAGAACCTATGGCTACACCTTC.

This clonotype was observed a handful of times. This rearrangement joins TRBV2 to TRBJ1-6, with D possibly matching TRBD1 (6 bases). The CDR3 is made up of 13 amino acids. Trimming removed 6 bases at V and 8 bases at J, with 11 bases between. The germline V gene has CDR1 SNHLY and CDR2 FYNNEI. The CDR3, as DNA: TGTGCCAGCAGGACAGGCGCGGATTCACCCCTCCACTTT. Its protein is CASRTGADSPLHF.

The CDR3 DNA follows: TGCAGCGTTGAAAAGGGTCAGGGAACAGATACGCAGTATTTT. The encoded protein is CSVEKGQGTDTQYF. The V and J genes are TRBV29-1 and TRBJ2-3; perhaps TRBD1 as D (5 bases). Germline CDR1 and CDR2: SQVTM and ANQGSEA. V shed 2 bases and J shed 3 bases, with 12 bases lying between them. The CDR3 loop spans 14 amino acids.

A few counts support this clonotype. The V call is TRBV7-9, the J call TRBJ1-6; tentatively, D is TRBD1 (6 bases). Trimming left V 1 base short and J 9 bases short, with 19 bases between. The CDR3 covers 17 residues. CDR1 and CDR2 (germline): SEHNR, FQNEAQ (reference sequence). As DNA, the CDR3 is TGTGCCAGCAGCTTAGGTCCCCCGGGGGCTTTACTTTCACCCCTCCACTTT. Encoded protein: CASSLGPPGALLSPLHF. Combining the CDR3 with reference TRBV7-9 and TRBJ1-6 gives the whole variable domain DTGVSQNPRHKITKRGQNVTFRCDPISEHNRLYWYRQTLGQGPEFLTYFQNEAQLEKSRLLSDRFSAERPKGSFSTLEIQRTEQGDSAMYLCASSLGPPGALLSPLHFGNGTRLTVT.

The genes are TRBV29-1 and TRBJ1-1; weak D call: TRBD1 (6 bases). This CDR3 region has 12 residues. The V and J ends lost 7 bases and 8 bases respectively, with 17 bases between them. Germline V lookup: CDR1 SQVTM, CDR2 ANQGSEA. For the CDR3, the DNA is TGCAGCGGTGGGGGGCGGAACGAAGAAGCTTTCTTT. Translation gives CSGGGRNEEAFF.

The J gene is TRBJ2-5, the V gene TRBV12-3 or TRBV12-4, with 12 bases aligning to TRBD2. The V gene end was trimmed by 4 bases and the J gene end by 5 bases; junction bases not matched to a gene: 14. The CDR3 is 18 residues long. The chain's CDR3 is CASSSLAGGPGVEETQYF. CDR3 DNA sequence: TGTGCCAGCAGTTCCCTAGCGGGAGGGCCAGGGGTGGAGGAGACCCAGTACTTC.

This rearrangement joins TRBV12-3 or TRBV12-4 to TRBJ2-2; a possible D gene is TRBD1 (5 bases). V was shortened by 3 bases and J by 3 bases, with 11 bases between the two germline ends. The CDR3 is made up of 15 amino acids. CDR3 nucleotides: TGTGCCAGCAGTTTTTGGGGCGCGGACACCGGGGAGCTGTTTTTT. Protein sequence: CASSFWGADTGELFF.